This T cell receptor (beta chain) appears in the sequencing data of a study of response to subunit inactivated influenza vaccine. The study's findings and limits: Authors suggested each seasonal influenza vaccination recruits few new T cells.

The CDR3 contains 14 residues. The germline V and J ends were trimmed by 3 bases and 5 bases, with 13 bases remaining between them. One entry per CDR3 protein, called by TCRdb with MiXCR from the RT-PCR reads. The sample yields about 780,000 distinct CDR3 sequences, 18% seen once. This clonotype was seen ten or more times. Its cognate antigen is unknown. This chain links TRBV12-3 or TRBV12-4 with TRBJ2-5; D is perhaps TRBD1 (6 bases). The sample was PBMCs from blood, taken roughly 5 days after vaccination. This clonotype originated in a man aged 50-59 years who received an inactivated influenza vaccine. DNA of the CDR3: TGTGCCAGCAGTTTCAGGTCAGGGGTGGAGACCCAGTACTTC. Protein product: CASSFRSGVETQYF.